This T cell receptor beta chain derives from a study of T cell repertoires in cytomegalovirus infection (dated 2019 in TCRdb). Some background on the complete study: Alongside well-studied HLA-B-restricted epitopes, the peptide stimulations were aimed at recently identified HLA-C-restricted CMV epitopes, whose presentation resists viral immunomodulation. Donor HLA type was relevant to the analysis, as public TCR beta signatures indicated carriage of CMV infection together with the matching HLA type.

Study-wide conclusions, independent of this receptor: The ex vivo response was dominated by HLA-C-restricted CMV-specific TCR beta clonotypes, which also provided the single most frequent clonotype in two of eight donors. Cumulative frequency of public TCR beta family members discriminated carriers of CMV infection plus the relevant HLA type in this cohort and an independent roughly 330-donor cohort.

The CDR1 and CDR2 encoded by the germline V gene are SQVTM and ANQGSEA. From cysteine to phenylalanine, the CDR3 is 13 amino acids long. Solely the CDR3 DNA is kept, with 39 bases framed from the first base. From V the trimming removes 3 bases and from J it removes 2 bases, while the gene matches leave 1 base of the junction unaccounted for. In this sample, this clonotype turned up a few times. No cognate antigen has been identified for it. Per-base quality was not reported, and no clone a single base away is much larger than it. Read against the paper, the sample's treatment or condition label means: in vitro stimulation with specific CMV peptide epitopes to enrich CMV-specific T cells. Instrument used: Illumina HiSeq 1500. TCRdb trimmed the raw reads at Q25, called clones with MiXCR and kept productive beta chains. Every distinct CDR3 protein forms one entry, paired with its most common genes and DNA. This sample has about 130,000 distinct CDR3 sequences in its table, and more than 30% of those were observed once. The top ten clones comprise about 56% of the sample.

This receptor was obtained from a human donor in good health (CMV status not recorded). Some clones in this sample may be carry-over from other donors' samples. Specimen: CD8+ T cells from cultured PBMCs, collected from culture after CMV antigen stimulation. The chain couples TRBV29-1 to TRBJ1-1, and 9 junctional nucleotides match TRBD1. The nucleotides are TGCAGCGTTGAGGACAGGGGTAACACTGAAGCTTTCTTT. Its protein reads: CSVEDRGNTEAFF.